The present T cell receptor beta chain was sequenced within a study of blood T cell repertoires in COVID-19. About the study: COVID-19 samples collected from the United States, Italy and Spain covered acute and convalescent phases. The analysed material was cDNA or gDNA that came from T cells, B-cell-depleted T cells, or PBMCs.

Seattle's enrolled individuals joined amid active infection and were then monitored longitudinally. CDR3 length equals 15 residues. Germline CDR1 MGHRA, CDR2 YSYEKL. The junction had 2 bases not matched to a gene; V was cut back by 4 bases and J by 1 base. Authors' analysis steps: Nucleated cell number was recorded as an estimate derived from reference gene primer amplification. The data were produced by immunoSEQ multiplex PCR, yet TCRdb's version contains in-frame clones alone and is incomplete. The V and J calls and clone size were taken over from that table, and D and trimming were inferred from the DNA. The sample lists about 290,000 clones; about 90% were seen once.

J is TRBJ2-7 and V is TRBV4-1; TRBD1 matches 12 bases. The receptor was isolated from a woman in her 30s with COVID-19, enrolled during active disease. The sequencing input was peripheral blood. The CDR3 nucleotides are TGCGCCAGCAGCCCGGGACAGGGGGCGTCCTACGAGCAGTACTTC. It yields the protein CASSPGQGASYEQYF.